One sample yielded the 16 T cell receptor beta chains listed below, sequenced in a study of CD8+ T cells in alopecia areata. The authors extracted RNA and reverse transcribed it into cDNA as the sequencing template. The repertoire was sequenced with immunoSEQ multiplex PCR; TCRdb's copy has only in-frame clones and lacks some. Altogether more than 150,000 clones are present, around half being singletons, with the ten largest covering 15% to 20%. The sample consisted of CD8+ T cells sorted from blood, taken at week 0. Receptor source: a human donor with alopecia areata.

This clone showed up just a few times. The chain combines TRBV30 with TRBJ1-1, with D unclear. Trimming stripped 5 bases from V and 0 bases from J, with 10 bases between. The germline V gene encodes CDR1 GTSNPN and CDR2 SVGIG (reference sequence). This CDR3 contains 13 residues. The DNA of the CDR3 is TGTGCCTGGCAGACGCAGTTGAACACTGAAGCTTTCTTT. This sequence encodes CAWQTQLNTEAFF.

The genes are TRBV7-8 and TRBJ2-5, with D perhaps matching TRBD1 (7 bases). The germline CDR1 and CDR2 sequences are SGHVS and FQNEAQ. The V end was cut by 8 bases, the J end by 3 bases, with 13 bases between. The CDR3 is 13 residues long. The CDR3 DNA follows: TGTGCCAGCCCAGGGGGGCCAAAAGAGACCCAGTACTTC. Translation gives CASPGGPKETQYF.

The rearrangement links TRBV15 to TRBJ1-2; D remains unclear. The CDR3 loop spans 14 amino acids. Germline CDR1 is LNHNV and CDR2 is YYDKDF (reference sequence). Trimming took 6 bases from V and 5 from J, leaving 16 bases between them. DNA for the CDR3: TGTGCCACCAGTTTTCGATTTATAGGATATGGCTACACCTTC. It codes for CATSFRFIGYGYTF.

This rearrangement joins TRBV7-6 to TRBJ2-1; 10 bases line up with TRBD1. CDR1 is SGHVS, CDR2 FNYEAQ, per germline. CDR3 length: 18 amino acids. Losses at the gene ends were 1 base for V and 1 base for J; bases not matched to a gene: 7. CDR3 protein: CASSLVGGQGISYNEQFF. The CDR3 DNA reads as TGTGCCAGCAGCTTAGTAGGGGGACAGGGGATTTCCTACAATGAGCAGTTCTTC.

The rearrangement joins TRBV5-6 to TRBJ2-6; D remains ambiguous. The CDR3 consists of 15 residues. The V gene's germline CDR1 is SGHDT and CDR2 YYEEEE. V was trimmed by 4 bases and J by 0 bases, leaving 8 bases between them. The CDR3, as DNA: TGTGCCAGCAGCCTACCTATCTCTGGGGCCAACGTCCTGACTTTC. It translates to CASSLPISGANVLTF.

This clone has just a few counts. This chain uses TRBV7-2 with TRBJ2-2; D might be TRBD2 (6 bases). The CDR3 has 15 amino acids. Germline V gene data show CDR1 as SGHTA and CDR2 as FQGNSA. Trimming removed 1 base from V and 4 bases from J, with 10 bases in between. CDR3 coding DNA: TGTGCCAGCAGCTTAGATGGGGGAGGCACCGGGGAGCTGTTTTTT. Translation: CASSLDGGGTGELFF.

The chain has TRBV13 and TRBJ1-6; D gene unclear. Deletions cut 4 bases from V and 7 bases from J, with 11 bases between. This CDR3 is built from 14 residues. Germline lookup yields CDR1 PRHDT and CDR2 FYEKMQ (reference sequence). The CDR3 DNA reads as TGTGCCAGCAGCTACAACGACGGGAATTCACCCCTCCACTTT. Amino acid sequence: CASSYNDGNSPLHF.

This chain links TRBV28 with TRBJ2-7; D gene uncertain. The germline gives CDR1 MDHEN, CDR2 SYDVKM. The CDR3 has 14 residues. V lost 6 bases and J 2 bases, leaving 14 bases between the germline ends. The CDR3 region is CASRVAVGPYEQYF. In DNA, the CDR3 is TGTGCCAGCAGAGTCGCCGTTGGGCCCTACGAGCAGTACTTC.

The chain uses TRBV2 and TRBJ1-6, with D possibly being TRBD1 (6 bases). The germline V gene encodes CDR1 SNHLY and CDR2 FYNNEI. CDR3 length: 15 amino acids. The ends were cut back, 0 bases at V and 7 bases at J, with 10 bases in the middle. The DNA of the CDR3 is TGTGCCAGCAGTGAAGCAGGGGGAAGGAATTCACCCCTCCACTTT. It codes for CASSEAGGRNSPLHF.

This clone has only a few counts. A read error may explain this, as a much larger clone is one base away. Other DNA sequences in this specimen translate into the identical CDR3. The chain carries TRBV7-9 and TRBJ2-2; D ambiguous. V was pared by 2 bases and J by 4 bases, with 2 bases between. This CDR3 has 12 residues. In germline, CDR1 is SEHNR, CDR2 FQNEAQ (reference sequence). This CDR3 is CASSLSTGELFF. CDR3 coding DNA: TGTGCCAGCAGCTTAAGCACCGGGGAGCTGTTTTTT. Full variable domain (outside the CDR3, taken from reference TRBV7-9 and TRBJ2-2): DTGVSQNPRHKITKRGQNVTFRCDPISEHNRLYWYRQTLGQGPEFLTYFQNEAQLEKSRLLSDRFSAERPKGSFSTLEIQRTEQGDSAMYLCASSLSTGELFFGEGSRLTVL.

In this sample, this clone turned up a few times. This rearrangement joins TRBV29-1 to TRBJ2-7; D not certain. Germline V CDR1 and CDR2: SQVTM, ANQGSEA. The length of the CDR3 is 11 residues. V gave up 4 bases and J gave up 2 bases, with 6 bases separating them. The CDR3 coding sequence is TGCAGCGTTGTGGAAGCCTACGAGCAGTACTTC. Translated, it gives CSVVEAYEQYF.

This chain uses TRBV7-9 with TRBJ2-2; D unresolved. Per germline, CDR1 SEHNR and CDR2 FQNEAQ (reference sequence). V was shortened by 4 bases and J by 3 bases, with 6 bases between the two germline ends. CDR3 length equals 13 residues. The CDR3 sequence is CASSSDHTGELFF. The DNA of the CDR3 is TGTGCCAGCAGCTCGGACCACACCGGGGAGCTGTTTTTT. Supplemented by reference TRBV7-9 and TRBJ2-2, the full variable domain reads DTGVSQNPRHKITKRGQNVTFRCDPISEHNRLYWYRQTLGQGPEFLTYFQNEAQLEKSRLLSDRFSAERPKGSFSTLEIQRTEQGDSAMYLCASSSDHTGELFFGEGSRLTVL.

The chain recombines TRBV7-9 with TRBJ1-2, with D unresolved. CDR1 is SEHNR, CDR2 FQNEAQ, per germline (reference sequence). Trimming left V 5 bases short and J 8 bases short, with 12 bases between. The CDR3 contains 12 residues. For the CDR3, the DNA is TGTGCCAGCAGCCCCCCCGTATTGGGCTACACCTTC. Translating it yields CASSPPVLGYTF.

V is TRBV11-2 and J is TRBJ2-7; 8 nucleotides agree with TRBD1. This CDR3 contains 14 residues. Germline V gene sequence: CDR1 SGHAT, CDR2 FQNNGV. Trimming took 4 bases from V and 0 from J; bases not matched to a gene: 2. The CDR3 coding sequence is TGTGCCAGCAGCTGGGGGACAGGCTCCTACGAGCAGTACTTC. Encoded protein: CASSWGTGSYEQYF.

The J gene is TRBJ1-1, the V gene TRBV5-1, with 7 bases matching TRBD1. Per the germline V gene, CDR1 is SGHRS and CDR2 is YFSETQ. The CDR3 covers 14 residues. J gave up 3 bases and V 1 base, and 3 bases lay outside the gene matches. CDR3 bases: TGCGCCAGCAGCTTGACAGGGGATGACACTGAAGCTTTCTTT. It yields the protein CASSLTGDDTEAFF.

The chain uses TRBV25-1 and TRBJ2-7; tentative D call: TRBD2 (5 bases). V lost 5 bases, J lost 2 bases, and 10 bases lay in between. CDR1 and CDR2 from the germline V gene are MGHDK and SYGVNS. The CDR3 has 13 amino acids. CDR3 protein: CASSRAGPYEQYF. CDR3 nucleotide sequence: TGTGCCAGCAGTCGCGCGGGTCCCTACGAGCAGTACTTC.